This T cell receptor (beta chain) is drawn from a study of monozygotic twins with inflammatory bowel disease. Template switching introduced UMIs that contain a 6-nucleotide sample barcode. TCRdb reprocessed the 5' RACE reads and stores each CDR3 protein as one record, lacking DNA. This sample contains about 440,000 distinct CDR3 sequences. Regarding the study as a whole: Individual T cell subtypes were not distinguishable. Patient repertoires may have gained variability from differing immunosuppressive treatments.

Germline CDR1 reads LNHDA; CDR2 reads SQIVND (reference sequence). This CDR3 spans 16 amino acids. About this clonotype itself: The antigen is not known.

Sequencing input: blood. V usage is TRBV19 and J usage is TRBJ2-5; as DNA is missing, the TRBD1 call by TCRdb cannot be tested. This clonotype was obtained from a human donor with ulcerative colitis or Crohn's disease, or a healthy co-twin of an affected twin (not recorded which). The CDR3 is CASMDPAGGSEETQYF. The variable domain in full, with the rest retrieved from reference TRBV19 and TRBJ2-5, is DGGITQSPKYLFRKEGQNVTLSCEQNLNHDAMYWYRQDPGQGLRLIYYSQIVNDFQKGDIAEGYSVSREKKESFPLTVTSAQKNPTAFYLCASMDPAGGSEETQYFGPGTRLLVL.